Below, 17 T cell receptor beta chains from the same sample are listed, as sequenced in a study of response to subunit inactivated influenza vaccine. MiXCR, applied by TCRdb to the RT-PCR reads, yields one record per CDR3 protein. The sample consists of about 700,000 distinct CDR3 sequences, approximately 14% of them appearing once. The sample here was PBMCs from blood, taken approximately 13 days after vaccination. These receptors were taken from a man over 45 who received an inactivated influenza vaccine.

The genes are TRBV2 and TRBJ1-5; 7 bases agree with TRBD1. This CDR3 is 15 amino acids long. The V gene's germline CDR1 is SNHLY and CDR2 FYNNEI. Losses at the gene ends were 5 bases for V and 1 base for J; bases not matched to a gene: 5. CDR3 residues: CASSNDRASNQPQHF. The CDR3 DNA is TGTGCCAGCAGTAACGACAGGGCGAGCAATCAGCCCCAGCATTTT.

The V gene is TRBV5-6, the J gene TRBJ2-2; 7 nucleotides match TRBD2. Germline lookup yields CDR1 SGHDT and CDR2 YYEEEE. CDR3 length: 15 amino acids. The trim removed 4 bases at V and 4 bases at J, leaving 7 bases unmatched. The CDR3, as DNA: TGTGCCAGCAGCGTGGGACTAACCACCACCGGGGAGCTGTTTTTT. Protein product: CASSVGLTTTGELFF.

This clonotype has more than one count but fewer than ten. This chain joins TRBV15 and TRBJ2-7; 9 nucleotides agree with TRBD1. The CDR3 loop spans 14 amino acids. V shed 9 bases, J shed 3 bases, and the junction held 9 bases outside the gene matches. Germline CDR1 and CDR2: LNHNV and YYDKDF (reference sequence). The CDR3 DNA reads TGTGCCACTTCTGGACAGGGGAAATACTACGAGCAGTACTTC. This translates into CATSGQGKYYEQYF.

V usage is TRBV20-1 and J usage is TRBJ1-6, with D tentatively TRBD1 (6 bases). Trimming took 4 bases from V and 7 from J, leaving 11 bases between them. The germline CDR1 and CDR2 sequences are DFQATT and SNEGSKA (reference sequence). This CDR3 contains 13 residues. The CDR3 DNA reads as TGCAGTGCTACCGATCAGGGGAATTCACCCCTCCACTTT. Translation gives CSATDQGNSPLHF.

This clonotype was observed a handful of times. The CDR3 DNA is TGCGCCAGCAGCCAAGATGCCCAGAAGGGTAATTCACCCCTCCACTTT. It encodes CASSQDAQKGNSPLHF. This chain connects TRBV4-3 to TRBJ1-6; D gene uncertain. The V gene's germline CDR1 is LGHNA and CDR2 YSLEER. Between the trimmed V and J ends, which lost 0 bases and 6 bases, there was a span of 12 bases. The CDR3 consists of 16 residues.

A word on this clonotype: Compared with germline, one end of the junction differs, possibly owing to a read error. The rearrangement links TRBV4-2 to TRBJ2-3; 9 bases map to TRBD2. The germline V gene has CDR1 LGHNA and CDR2 YNFKEQ. The CDR3 covers 15 residues. In nucleotides, the CDR3 is TGTGCCAGCACCCAAAGCGGGAGGATGACAGATACGCAGTATTTT. This translates into CASTQSGRMTDTQYF.

A few counts support this clonotype. The V gene is TRBV4-3, the J gene TRBJ2-1, with 7 bases that match TRBD2. CDR3 length: 17 residues. CDR1 is LGHNA, CDR2 YSLEER, per germline. J lost 5 bases, V lost 0 bases, and 10 bases had no gene match. The CDR3 spells CASSQDLASGTHNEQFF. CDR3 nucleotide sequence: TGCGCCAGCAGCCAAGATCTGGCGAGCGGGACCCACAATGAGCAGTTCTTC.

CDR3 DNA sequence: TGTGCCAGCAGCTTCATGACGGGGGGCACAGATACGCAGTATTTT. Amino acid sequence: CASSFMTGGTDTQYF. The V and J genes are TRBV5-5 and TRBJ2-3, with D maybe TRBD2 (6 bases). The CDR3 length is 15 residues. V was shortened by 2 bases and J by 1 base, with 11 bases between the two germline ends. CDR1 and CDR2 (germline): SGHKS, YYEKEE (reference sequence).

In this sample, this clonotype turned up a few times. The rearrangement uses TRBV6-4 and TRBJ2-2; D remains ambiguous. Trimming shortened V by 4 bases and J by 4 bases, and 10 bases separated the two germline ends. CDR1 is MRHNA and CDR2 is SNTAGT in the germline V gene. This CDR3 region has 14 residues. The CDR3 protein is CASSVGPATGELFF. CDR3 in DNA: TGTGCCAGCAGTGTCGGTCCGGCCACCGGGGAGCTGTTTTTT.

This clonotype was counted only a few times. This rearrangement joins TRBV13 to TRBJ1-1; 12 bases match TRBD1. This CDR3 region has 17 residues. The V gene's germline CDR1 is PRHDT and CDR2 FYEKMQ (reference sequence). The V gene end was trimmed by 5 bases and the J gene end by 3 bases; junction bases not matched to a gene: 10. The CDR3 spells CASSPLGTGGYHTEAFF. The CDR3 nucleotides are TGTGCCAGCAGCCCCCTCGGGACAGGGGGCTATCACACTGAAGCTTTCTTT.

The table lists this clonotype with many counts. This chain connects TRBV12-3 or TRBV12-4 to TRBJ2-7; 7 bases agree with TRBD1. The V segment lost 4 bases and the J segment 3 bases; nucleotides outside the gene matches: 6. The CDR3 has 14 residues. CDR3 nucleotides: TGTGCCAGCAGTTCGGACAGGCGGCACTACGAGCAGTACTTC. This gives the protein CASSSDRRHYEQYF.

This clonotype has only a few counts. The DNA of the CDR3 is TGTGCCAGCAGCTTAGGCGGGACAGGGATCTATAATTCACCCCTCCACTTT. Its translation is CASSLGGTGIYNSPLHF. The chain recombines TRBV7-2 with TRBJ1-6, with 9 positions matching TRBD1. Germline values: CDR1 SGHTA, CDR2 FQGNSA. The CDR3 is 17 amino acids. V dropped 1 base and J dropped 3; count of bases not matched to a gene: 4.

This clonotype has ten or more counts. The chain has TRBV20-1 and TRBJ1-4; D is undetermined. V was clipped by 1 base and J by 6 bases, with 6 bases between them. CDR1 and CDR2 (germline): DFQATT, SNEGSKA (reference sequence). This CDR3 comprises 12 residues. DNA for the CDR3: TGCAGTGCTAGAGTGGGCTATGAAAAACTGTTTTTT. Protein product: CSARVGYEKLFF.

This clonotype was recorded many times. This chain uses TRBV11-2 with TRBJ2-5; D possibly corresponds to TRBD2 (6 bases). This CDR3 comprises 16 residues. Trimming took 1 base from V and 0 from J, leaving 12 bases between them. CDR1 and CDR2 from the germline V gene are SGHAT and FQNNGV. The DNA of the CDR3 is TGTGCCAGCAGCTTAGTACTAGCTTCGTACCAAGAGACCCAGTACTTC. Encoded protein: CASSLVLASYQETQYF.

There are a few counts of this clonotype. This rearrangement joins TRBV20-1 to TRBJ2-7, with 8 bases matching TRBD2. Losses at the gene ends were 3 bases for V and 4 bases for J; bases not matched to a gene: 8. This CDR3 is built from 14 residues. The germline gives CDR1 DFQATT, CDR2 SNEGSKA (reference sequence). In DNA form, the CDR3 reads TGCAGTGCTAGTCTAAGCGGGAGTGTGTACGAGCAGTACTTC. Translating gives CSASLSGSVYEQYF.

The chain uses TRBV29-1 and TRBJ2-5; a possible D gene is TRBD2 (6 bases). This CDR3 has 14 residues. V was pared by 4 bases and J by 0 bases, with 12 bases between. CDR1 SQVTM and CDR2 ANQGSEA come from the germline V gene. The CDR3 DNA sequence: TGCAGCGTTGCAGCGGGCCTGTACCAAGAGACCCAGTACTTC. It specifies CSVAAGLYQETQYF.

This clonotype was seen a handful of times. The J gene is TRBJ1-5, the V gene TRBV7-8; D call uncertain. The CDR3 spans 15 residues. CDR1 is SGHVS, CDR2 FQNEAQ, per germline. V was cut by 4 bases and J by 4 bases, with 14 bases left in between. The CDR3 DNA reads TGTGCCAGCAGCTGGGGATCGTCATTAAATCAGCCCCAGCATTTT. It yields the protein CASSWGSSLNQPQHF.